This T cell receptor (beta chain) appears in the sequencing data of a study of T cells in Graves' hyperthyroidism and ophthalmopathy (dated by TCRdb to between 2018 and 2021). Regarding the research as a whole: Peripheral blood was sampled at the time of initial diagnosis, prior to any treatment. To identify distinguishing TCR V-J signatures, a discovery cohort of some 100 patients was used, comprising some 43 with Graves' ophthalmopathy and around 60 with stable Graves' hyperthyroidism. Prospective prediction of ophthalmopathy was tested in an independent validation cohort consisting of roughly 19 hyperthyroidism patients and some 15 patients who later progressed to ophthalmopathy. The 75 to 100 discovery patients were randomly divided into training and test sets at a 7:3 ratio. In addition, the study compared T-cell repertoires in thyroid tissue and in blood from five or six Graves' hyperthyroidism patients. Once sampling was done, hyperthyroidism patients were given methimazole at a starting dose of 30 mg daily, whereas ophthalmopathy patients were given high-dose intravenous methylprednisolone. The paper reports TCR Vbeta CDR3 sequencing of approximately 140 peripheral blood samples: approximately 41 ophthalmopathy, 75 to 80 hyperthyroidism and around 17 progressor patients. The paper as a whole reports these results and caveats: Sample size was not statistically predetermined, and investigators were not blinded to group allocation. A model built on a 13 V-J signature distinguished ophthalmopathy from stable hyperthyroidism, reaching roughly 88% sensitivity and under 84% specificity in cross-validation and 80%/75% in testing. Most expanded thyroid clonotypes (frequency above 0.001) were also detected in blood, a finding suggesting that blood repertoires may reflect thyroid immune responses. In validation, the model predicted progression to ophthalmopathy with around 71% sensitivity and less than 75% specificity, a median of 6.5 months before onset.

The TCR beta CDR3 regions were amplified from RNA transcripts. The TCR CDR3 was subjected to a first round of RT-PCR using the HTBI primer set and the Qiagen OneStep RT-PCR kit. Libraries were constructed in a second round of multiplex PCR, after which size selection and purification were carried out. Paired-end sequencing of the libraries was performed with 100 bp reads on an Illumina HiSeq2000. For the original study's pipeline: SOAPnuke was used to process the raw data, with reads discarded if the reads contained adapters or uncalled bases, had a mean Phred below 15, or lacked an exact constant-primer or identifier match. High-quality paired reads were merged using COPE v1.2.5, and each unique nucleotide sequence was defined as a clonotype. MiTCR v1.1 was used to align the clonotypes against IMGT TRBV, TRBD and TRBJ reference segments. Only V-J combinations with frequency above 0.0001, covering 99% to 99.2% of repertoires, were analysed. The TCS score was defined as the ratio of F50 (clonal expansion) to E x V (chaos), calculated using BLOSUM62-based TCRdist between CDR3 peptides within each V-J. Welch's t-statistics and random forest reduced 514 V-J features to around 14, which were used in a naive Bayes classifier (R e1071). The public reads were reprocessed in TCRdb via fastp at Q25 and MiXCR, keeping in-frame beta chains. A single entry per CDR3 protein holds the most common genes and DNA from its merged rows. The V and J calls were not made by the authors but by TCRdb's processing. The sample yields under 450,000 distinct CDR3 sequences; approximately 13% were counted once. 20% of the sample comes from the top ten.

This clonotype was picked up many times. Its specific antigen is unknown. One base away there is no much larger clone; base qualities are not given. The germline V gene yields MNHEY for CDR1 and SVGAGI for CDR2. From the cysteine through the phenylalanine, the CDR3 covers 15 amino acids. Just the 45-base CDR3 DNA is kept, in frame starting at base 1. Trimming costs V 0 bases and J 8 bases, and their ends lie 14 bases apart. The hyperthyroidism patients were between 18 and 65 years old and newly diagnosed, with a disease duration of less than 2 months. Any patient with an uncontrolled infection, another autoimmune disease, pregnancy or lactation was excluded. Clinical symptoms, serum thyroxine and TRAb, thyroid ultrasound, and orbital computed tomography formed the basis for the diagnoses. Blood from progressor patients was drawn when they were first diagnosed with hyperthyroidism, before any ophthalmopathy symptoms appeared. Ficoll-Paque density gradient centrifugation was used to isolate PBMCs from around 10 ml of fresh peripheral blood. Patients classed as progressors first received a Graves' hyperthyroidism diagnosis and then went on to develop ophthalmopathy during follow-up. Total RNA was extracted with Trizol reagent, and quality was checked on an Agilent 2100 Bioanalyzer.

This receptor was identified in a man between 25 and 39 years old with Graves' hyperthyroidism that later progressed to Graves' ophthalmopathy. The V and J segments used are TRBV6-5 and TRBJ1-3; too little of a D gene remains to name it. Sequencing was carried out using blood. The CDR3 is CASSYSRSTVHTIYF. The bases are TGTGCCAGCAGTTACTCCCGGTCTACGGTGCACACCATATATTTT.